Shown below are 21 T cell receptor beta chains from a single sample sequenced in a study of blood T cell repertoires in COVID-19. The assay was immunoSEQ multiplex PCR, and TCRdb's table has in-frame clones only and misses some. The table lists hundreds of thousands of clones, roughly 82% of them singletons, with approximately 4.8% in the top ten. Sequencing input: peripheral blood. All receptors come from a woman aged 70 to 79 with acute or convalescent COVID-19.

The sample holds one count of this clone. This sequence joins TRBV14 and TRBJ2-2, with D hard to call. The length of the CDR3 is 14 residues. V was pared by 5 bases and J by 2 bases, with 9 bases between. In germline, CDR1 is SGHDN, CDR2 FVKESK. CDR3 coding DNA: TGTGCCAGCAGCTTGGCAAGTAACACCGGGGAGCTGTTTTTT. Its translation: CASSLASNTGELFF.

Only a few counts were recorded for this clone. The chain links TRBV7-9 to TRBJ1-1, with D maybe TRBD1 (5 bases). The V gene's germline CDR1 is SEHNR and CDR2 FQNEAQ (reference sequence). With 3 bases removed from V and 3 bases from J, the gap between germline ends came to 11 bases. The CDR3 is 14 amino acids. CDR3 loop: CASSLIGGDTEAFF. Written as DNA, the CDR3 is TGTGCCAGCAGCTTGATTGGGGGGGACACTGAAGCTTTCTTT.

V gene TRBV24-1 combines with J gene TRBJ2-1, with 8 nucleotides matching TRBD2. CDR3 length: 15 residues. J was trimmed by 3 bases and V by 4 bases; bases with no gene match: 4. Germline CDR1 and CDR2: KGHDR and SFDVKD. The CDR3 loop reads CATSDPGGVYNEQFF. The CDR3 nucleotides read TGTGCCACCAGTGACCCGGGGGGGGTCTACAATGAGCAGTTCTTC.

This clone was counted only a few times. In the same sample, other DNA sequences code for this CDR3. The chain is built from TRBV14 and TRBJ2-1; 13 bases are shared with TRBD2. Germline V CDR1 and CDR2: SGHDN, FVKESK. J gave up 4 bases and V 6 bases, and 3 bases lay outside the gene matches. The CDR3 runs 15 residues. The CDR3 loop reads CASSPLAGGYNEQFF. The CDR3 DNA reads TGTGCCAGCAGTCCACTAGCGGGGGGGTACAATGAGCAGTTCTTC.

J is TRBJ1-3 and V is TRBV10-3; no reliable D call. The CDR3 extends over 16 amino acids. Germline CDR1 and CDR2: ENHRY and SYGVKD. Trimming pared 4 bases from V and 3 bases from J, leaving 16 bases between. CDR3 amino acids: CAISGSIWSFGNTIYF. The CDR3 DNA reads as TGTGCCATCAGTGGCTCTATATGGAGTTTTGGAAACACCATATATTTT.

The CDR3 sequence: CASSSTSSGGYTF. In DNA form, the CDR3 reads TGTGCCAGCAGCTCGACCTCCTCGGGAGGCTACACCTTC. The chain combines TRBV7-2 with TRBJ1-2; the D is unclear. The CDR3 runs to 13 residues. Trimming left V 4 bases short and J 8 bases short, with 14 bases between. Germline CDR1 reads SGHTA; CDR2 reads FQGNSA.

This chain uses TRBV19 with TRBJ1-2, with 11 bases fitting TRBD1. CDR1 is LNHDA, CDR2 SQIVND, per germline (reference sequence). V was clipped by 7 bases and J by 4 bases; unmatched bases: 8. The CDR3 totals 15 residues. Here the CDR3 DNA reads TGTGCCAGTACCAACCGGGACAGGGGGGCCTATGGCTACACCTTC. Translated, it gives CASTNRDRGAYGYTF.

The chain recombines TRBV28 with TRBJ1-2, with 7 bases aligning to TRBD1. The CDR3 is 14 amino acids. V lost 3 bases and J lost 4; bases outside the gene matches: 5. The V gene's germline CDR1 is MDHEN and CDR2 SYDVKM. The CDR3 is CASSLGTDSYGYTF. The CDR3 coding sequence is TGTGCCAGCAGTTTGGGGACAGACAGCTATGGCTACACCTTC.

The chain links TRBV6-5 to TRBJ1-1; possibly TRBD1 for D (5 bases). V shed 6 bases and J shed 5 bases, with 19 bases lying between them. The CDR3 consists of 15 residues. The germline gives CDR1 MNHEY, CDR2 SVGAGI. CDR3 sequence: CASRPQAGSMTEAFF. CDR3 nucleotide sequence: TGTGCCAGCAGACCTCAAGCAGGGTCCATGACTGAAGCTTTCTTT.

The V call is TRBV18, the J call TRBJ2-6; D is uncertain. From germline, CDR1 is KGHSH and CDR2 LQKENI. Trimming left V 0 bases short and J 1 base short, with 10 bases between. This CDR3 comprises 17 residues. CDR3 bases: TGTGCCAGCTCACCACCGATACGTCAGTCTGGGGCCAACGTCCTGACTTTC. This encodes CASSPPIRQSGANVLTF.

The chain combines TRBV29-1 with TRBJ1-1; 7 bases line up with TRBD1. The CDR3 totals 16 residues. Losses at the gene ends were 3 bases for V and 5 bases for J; bases not matched to a gene: 15. Per germline, CDR1 SQVTM and CDR2 ANQGSEA. The CDR3 sequence is CSVDPKGAGSGTEAFF. The DNA for the CDR3 is TGCAGCGTTGACCCCAAGGGGGCAGGCAGCGGGACTGAAGCTTTCTTT.

This clone has only a few counts. The chain recombines TRBV4-3 with TRBJ2-7, with 10 nucleotides matching TRBD1. The junction had 5 bases not matched to a gene; V was cut back by 3 bases and J by 6 bases. This CDR3 has 14 residues. The germline V gene encodes CDR1 LGHNA and CDR2 YSLEER. The chain's CDR3 is CASSHGTGAGEQYF. The CDR3 DNA reads TGCGCCAGCAGCCACGGGACAGGGGCGGGCGAGCAGTACTTC.

The gene calls are TRBV28 and TRBJ1-2, with 7 bases that match TRBD1. Germline assignment: CDR1 MDHEN and CDR2 SYDVKM. This CDR3 contains 13 residues. The V gene end was trimmed by 6 bases and the J gene end by 6 bases; junction bases not matched to a gene: 7. The CDR3 spells CASREQGINGYTF. The DNA of the CDR3 is TGTGCCAGCAGAGAACAGGGGATTAATGGCTACACCTTC.

The chain combines TRBV3-1 (or the pseudogene TRBV3-2) with TRBJ1-5; D is possibly TRBD1 (5 bases). Germline V gene lookup returns CDR1 LGHDT and CDR2 YNNKEL (reference sequence). This CDR3 region has 18 residues. The germline V and J ends were trimmed by 1 base and 0 bases, with 16 bases remaining between them. CDR3 sequence (DNA): TGTGCCAGCAGCCAAGTAGGGCACCTAGACAGTAGCAATCAGCCCCAGCATTTT. Amino acid sequence: CASSQVGHLDSSNQPQHF.

This clone turned up a few times. This rearrangement joins TRBV6-1 to TRBJ1-3; maybe TRBD1 (6 bases). Germline CDR1 reads MNHNS; CDR2 reads SASEGT. Trimming took 3 bases from V and 3 from J, leaving 12 bases between them. The CDR3 is 15 residues long. CDR3 DNA sequence: TGTGCCAGCAGTGAGCAACCAGGGGATGGAAACACCATATATTTT. The encoded protein is CASSEQPGDGNTIYF.

There are many counts of this clone. The V call is TRBV28, the J call TRBJ1-5, with D tentatively TRBD1 (5 bases). The CDR3 is 16 residues long. Germline loops: CDR1 MDHEN, CDR2 SYDVKM. Trimming pared 7 bases from V and 6 bases from J, leaving 22 bases between. The CDR3 DNA reads as TGTGCCAGCACCACCCGGGTAGGGGTACTTGGTCAGCCCCAGCATTTT. This encodes CASTTRVGVLGQPQHF.

V is TRBV4-1 and J is TRBJ1-1, with no clear D. V lost 0 bases, J lost 0 bases, and 11 bases lay in between. Germline CDR1 reads MGHRA; CDR2 reads YSYEKL. This CDR3 is built from 16 residues. The CDR3 loop is CASSQEETAMNTEAFF. The CDR3 DNA sequence: TGCGCCAGCAGCCAAGAAGAGACTGCTATGAACACTGAAGCTTTCTTT.

The V gene is TRBV5-1, the J gene TRBJ2-3, with 7 nucleotides matching TRBD1. V shed 0 bases and J 1 base; nucleotides not matched to a gene: 14. This CDR3 region has 19 residues. Germline V gives CDR1 SGHRS, CDR2 YFSETQ. The CDR3 sequence: CASSLVGVATGSGTDTQYF. In nucleotides, the CDR3 is TGCGCCAGCAGCTTGGTGGGAGTAGCGACAGGGTCTGGCACAGATACGCAGTATTTT.

This chain uses TRBV18 with TRBJ2-1, with a possible D match to TRBD2 (6 bases). V was clipped by 3 bases and J by 8 bases, with 20 bases between them. The CDR3 has 16 residues. CDR1 is KGHSH and CDR2 is LQKENI in the germline V gene. The CDR3 reads CASSPGALLGGYEQFF. The CDR3 DNA follows: TGTGCCAGCTCACCGGGAGCCCTCCTCGGAGGGTATGAGCAGTTCTTC.

This chain uses TRBV12-3 or TRBV12-4 with TRBJ1-2; tentative D call: TRBD1 (5 bases). This CDR3 comprises 13 residues. Trimming stripped 3 bases from V and 6 bases from J, with 11 bases between. The CDR3: CASSFQGSNGYTF. The DNA of the CDR3 is TGTGCCAGCAGTTTTCAGGGTTCCAATGGCTACACCTTC.

The chain links TRBV5-4 to TRBJ1-3, with D perhaps matching TRBD1 (6 bases). This CDR3 spans 15 amino acids. The germline V gene has CDR1 SGHNT and CDR2 YYREEE (reference sequence). V was clipped by 4 bases and J by 2 bases, with 13 bases between them. The CDR3 bases are TGTGCCAGCAGCGTTTCACAGGGAACTGGAAACACCATATATTTT. Encoded protein: CASSVSQGTGNTIYF.